This passage covers 10 T cell receptor beta chains from one sample sequenced in a study of blood T cell repertoires in COVID-19. Clones were sequenced by immunoSEQ multiplex PCR, and TCRdb holds only the in-frame ones, with some missing. The table shows about 380,000 clones, with 85% occurring only once. The sequenced sample consisted of peripheral blood. The receptors derive from a woman aged 18-30 years with acute or convalescent COVID-19.

The V and J genes are TRBV7-3 and TRBJ2-5; D is unclear. The CDR3 is 13 amino acids. V was shortened by 5 bases and J by 2 bases, with 9 bases between the two germline ends. CDR1 and CDR2 from the germline V gene are SGHTA and FQGTGA. The DNA of the CDR3 is TGTGCCAGCAGCCCAACTCGGCAAGAGACCCAGTACTTC. This translates into CASSPTRQETQYF.

A few counts support this clone. The chain combines TRBV25-1 with TRBJ1-3, with unresolved D. Germline V gives CDR1 MGHDK, CDR2 SYGVNS. Trimming took 5 bases from V and 7 from J, leaving 9 bases between them. The CDR3 contains 12 residues. Here the CDR3 reads CASSTPWNTIYF. The DNA for the CDR3 is TGTGCCAGCAGTACTCCGTGGAACACCATATATTTT. Full variable domain (remainder filled in from reference TRBV25-1 and TRBJ1-3): EADIYQTPRYLVIGTGKKITLECSQTMGHDKMYWYQQDPGMELHLIHYSYGVNSTEKGDLSSESTVSRIRTEHFPLTLESARPSHTSQYLCASSTPWNTIYFGEGSWLTVV.

This clone was counted only a few times. The chain links TRBV28 to TRBJ1-5, with D unclear. V lost 3 bases, J lost 2 bases, and 32 bases lay in between. This CDR3 is 22 amino acids long. CDR1 and CDR2 from the germline V gene are MDHEN and SYDVKM. The CDR3 here is CASSFLAGRRLVDVWGNQPQHF. In DNA form, the CDR3 reads TGTGCCAGCAGTTTTTTAGCCGGAAGGAGGCTAGTTGACGTATGGGGCAATCAGCCCCAGCATTTT.

The chain recombines TRBV28 with TRBJ2-2; D gene ambiguous. V shed 5 bases and J shed 4 bases, with 11 bases lying between them. This CDR3 has 14 amino acids. Germline lookup yields CDR1 MDHEN and CDR2 SYDVKM. The CDR3 is CASSGLGFTGELFF. CDR3 sequence (DNA): TGTGCCAGCAGTGGGCTGGGTTTCACCGGGGAGCTGTTTTTT.

The V gene is TRBV6-1, the J gene TRBJ2-3, with 13 bases fitting TRBD2. V was pared by 2 bases and J by 0 bases, with 5 bases of the junction left unmatched. The CDR3 spans 18 residues. CDR1 is MNHNS, CDR2 SASEGT, per germline. The CDR3 loop is CASSERLAGGLSTDTQYF. The CDR3 region has the DNA TGTGCCAGCAGTGAACGACTAGCGGGAGGCCTCAGCACAGATACGCAGTATTTT.

V usage is TRBV5-1 and J usage is TRBJ1-2; the match to TRBD1 covers 9 bases. The germline CDR1 and CDR2 sequences are SGHRS and YFSETQ. The CDR3 is made up of 17 amino acids. V dropped 3 bases and J dropped 2; count of bases not matched to a gene: 11. The CDR3 sequence is CASSSGQGNELNYGYTF. The CDR3 DNA sequence: TGCGCCAGCAGCTCCGGACAGGGGAATGAGTTAAACTATGGCTACACCTTC.

Details on this clone: The sample holds other DNA sequences that translate to the same CDR3. V and J are TRBV2 and TRBJ2-7, with D possibly matching TRBD1 (6 bases). The CDR3 consists of 14 residues. Germline values: CDR1 SNHLY, CDR2 FYNNEI. Trimming stripped 3 bases from V and 0 bases from J, with 9 bases between. The CDR3 reads CASSEQGSSYEQYF. The CDR3 DNA is TGTGCCAGCAGTGAGCAGGGGAGCTCCTACGAGCAGTACTTC.

This chain connects TRBV27 to TRBJ1-1, with 9 bases fitting TRBD1. The length of the CDR3 is 15 residues. V shed 4 bases, J shed 4 bases, and the junction held 7 bases outside the gene matches. The V gene's germline CDR1 is MNHEY and CDR2 SMNVEV (reference sequence). CDR3 nucleotides: TGTGCCAGCAGTTGGGGACAGGGCATTGGCACTGAAGCTTTCTTT. It yields the protein CASSWGQGIGTEAFF.

The V gene is TRBV30, the J gene TRBJ1-4; tentative D call: TRBD1 (6 bases). Looked up from germline, CDR1 is GTSNPN and CDR2 is SVGIG (reference sequence). This CDR3 has 12 residues. Trimming took 4 bases from V and 8 from J, leaving 11 bases between them. The CDR3 DNA is TGTGCCTGGAATAGGGGGGGGGAAAAACTGTTTTTT. Protein sequence: CAWNRGGEKLFF. The whole variable domain, filled in from reference TRBV30 and TRBJ1-4, reads SQTIHQWPATLVQPVGSPLSLECTVEGTSNPNLYWYRQAAGRGLQLLFYSVGIGQISSEVPQNLSASRPQDRQFILSSKKLLLSDSGFYLCAWNRGGEKLFFGSGTQLSVL.

J is TRBJ2-7 and V is TRBV10-1; D is ambiguous. Germline V lookup: CDR1 WNHNN, CDR2 SYGVQD (reference sequence). The CDR3 loop spans 12 amino acids. Deletions cut 3 bases from V and 5 bases from J, with 8 bases between. The CDR3 region is CASSDDLHEQYF. CDR3 sequence (DNA): TGCGCCAGCAGTGATGATCTACACGAGCAGTACTTC.